What follows are 20 T cell receptor beta chains derived from one specimen sequenced in a study of T cells in Graves' hyperthyroidism and ophthalmopathy. The investigators amplified TCR beta CDR3 regions from RNA transcripts. An initial round of RT-PCR targeting the TCR CDR3 relied on the HTBI primer set. TCRdb reprocessed the multiplex PCR reads via MiXCR and lists one record per CDR3 protein. The repertoire holds about 55,000 distinct CDR3 sequences, with approximately 50% as singletons. Sample: blood. These receptors were obtained from a woman in her fifties or sixties with Graves' ophthalmopathy.

This clonotype was found many times. The chain joins TRBV7-6 to TRBJ2-2; no reliable D call. CDR1 and CDR2 from the germline V gene are SGHVS and FNYEAQ. The CDR3 contains 15 residues. Deletions cut 0 bases from V and 0 bases from J, with 5 bases between. DNA for the CDR3: TGTGCCAGCAGCTTAGCGGGGACGAACACCGGGGAGCTGTTTTTT. It encodes CASSLAGTNTGELFF.

This rearrangement joins TRBV2 to TRBJ1-2, with D tentatively TRBD1 (5 bases). The CDR3 is 13 residues long. V lost 8 bases and J lost 6, with 16 bases in between. Germline V gene data show CDR1 as SNHLY and CDR2 as FYNNEI. The CDR3 reads CASERGTDNGYTF. The CDR3 region has the DNA TGTGCCAGCGAAAGGGGAACAGACAATGGCTACACCTTC.

This clonotype was seen ten or more times. The J gene is TRBJ2-2, the V gene TRBV9, with 8 nucleotides matching TRBD2. The V segment lost 4 bases and the J segment 6 bases; nucleotides outside the gene matches: 11. The CDR3 has 16 residues. From germline, CDR1 is SGDLS and CDR2 YYNGEE. The CDR3 protein is CASSPRGSGDAGELFF. The CDR3 DNA reads TGTGCCAGCAGCCCCCGGGGTAGCGGGGACGCCGGGGAGCTGTTTTTT.

The chain joins TRBV7-3 to TRBJ2-2; D unresolved. V gave up 5 bases and J gave up 2 bases, with 15 bases separating them. The CDR3 totals 16 residues. CDR1 SGHTA and CDR2 FQGTGA come from the germline V gene. CDR3 nucleotide sequence: TGTGCCAGCAGCCCTCACCCGGTGCTAAACACCGGGGAGCTGTTTTTT. Its translation is CASSPHPVLNTGELFF.

In DNA form, the CDR3 reads TGCAGTGCCAACGACGCTAGCGGGGGCACAGATACGCAGTATTTT. This translates into CSANDASGGTDTQYF. This sequence joins TRBV20-1 and TRBJ2-3, with 9 bases fitting TRBD2. CDR1 DFQATT and CDR2 SNEGSKA come from the germline V gene (reference sequence). The V segment lost 6 bases and the J segment 1 base; nucleotides outside the gene matches: 8. This CDR3 comprises 15 residues.

This clonotype has just a few counts. The V gene is TRBV7-8, the J gene TRBJ2-1; 7 positions agree with TRBD2. With V trimmed by 5 bases and J by 2 bases, 9 bases remained unmatched. Germline V CDR1 and CDR2: SGHVS, FQNEAQ. The CDR3 totals 16 residues. The CDR3 region has the DNA TGTGCCAGCAGCCTAACGTTGCGGGAGACCTACAATGAGCAGTTCTTC. Translating gives CASSLTLRETYNEQFF.

The chain joins TRBV2 to TRBJ2-7; TRBD2 matches at 8 bases. V was clipped by 5 bases and J by 3 bases; unmatched bases: 6. The CDR3 spans 14 residues. Germline V CDR1 and CDR2: SNHLY, FYNNEI. CDR3 sequence reads: CASSLGLVNYEQYF. Here the CDR3 DNA reads TGTGCCAGCAGTTTGGGACTAGTTAACTACGAGCAGTACTTC.

The V and J genes are TRBV7-2 and TRBJ1-5; a weak D match, TRBD1 (5 bases). The V and J ends lost 1 base and 5 bases respectively, with 9 bases between them. This CDR3 contains 14 residues. The V gene's germline CDR1 is SGHTA and CDR2 FQGNSA. This CDR3 reads CASSLGGTDQPQHF. The CDR3 bases are TGTGCCAGCAGCTTAGGGGGGACGGATCAGCCCCAGCATTTT.

The chain employs TRBV19 and TRBJ1-4, with no clear D. CDR3 length: 14 residues. Germline CDR1 and CDR2: LNHDA and SQIVND (reference sequence). V was shortened by 6 bases and J by 3 bases, with 11 bases between the two germline ends. The CDR3: CASRNLGPNEKLFF. For the CDR3, the DNA is TGTGCCAGTAGAAACCTAGGGCCTAATGAAAAACTGTTTTTT. Filled out from reference TRBV19 and TRBJ1-4, the complete variable domain reads DGGITQSPKYLFRKEGQNVTLSCEQNLNHDAMYWYRQDPGQGLRLIYYSQIVNDFQKGDIAEGYSVSREKKESFPLTVTSAQKNPTAFYLCASRNLGPNEKLFFGSGTQLSVL.

There are many counts of this clonotype. The chain recombines TRBV5-1 with TRBJ2-1, with 8 bases aligning to TRBD2. This CDR3 spans 15 amino acids. In germline, CDR1 is SGHRS, CDR2 YFSETQ. J was trimmed by 4 bases and V by 4 bases; bases with no gene match: 7. The CDR3 spells CASSPDGGAYNEQFF. In DNA form, the CDR3 reads TGCGCCAGCAGCCCCGACGGGGGGGCGTACAATGAGCAGTTCTTC.

A word on this clonotype: Sequence at one end of the junction differs from germline and may be a read error. CDR3 DNA: TGCAGCGTCGCTATACGACAGACTAACCATGGCTACACCTTC. It encodes CSVAIRQTNHGYTF. This chain connects TRBV29-1 to TRBJ1-2, with D tentatively TRBD1 (5 bases). Looked up from germline, CDR1 is SQVTM and CDR2 is ANQGSEA. The CDR3 loop spans 14 amino acids.

About this clonotype itself: It is unclear where the CDR3 begins or ends on the DNA, so no DNA is shown, and the CDR3 is as TCRdb lists it. J is TRBJ2-5 and V is TRBV2; no DNA check was done on the table's D call, TRBD1. The CDR3 extends over 20 residues, inclusive of both ends. Germline values: CDR1 SNHLY, CDR2 FYNNEI. This chain's CDR3 is CASRPDRASEAFFGQGTQYF.

The J gene is TRBJ2-2, the V gene TRBV2; no firm D call. The CDR3 loop spans 14 amino acids. Germline V gene sequence: CDR1 SNHLY, CDR2 FYNNEI. Trimming left V 7 bases short and J 1 base short, with 10 bases between. CDR3 sequence: CASINRENTGELFF. The CDR3 DNA follows: TGTGCCAGCATTAATCGCGAGAACACCGGGGAGCTGTTTTTT.

This clonotype was counted many times. J is TRBJ2-2 and V is TRBV6-6; a possible D gene is TRBD1 (6 bases). The CDR3 consists of 17 residues. V lost 2 bases and J lost 6, with 19 bases in between. The germline CDR1 and CDR2 sequences are MNHNY and SVGAGI (reference sequence). This CDR3 reads CASSYRSTGTPPGELFF. In DNA, the CDR3 is TGTGCCAGCAGTTACCGATCAACCGGGACACCCCCCGGGGAGCTGTTTTTT.

This clonotype was recorded at least ten times. V and J are TRBV6-2 or TRBV6-3 and TRBJ1-1, with 7 bases that match TRBD1. The CDR3 is made up of 13 amino acids. Looked up from germline, CDR1 is MNHEY and CDR2 is SVGEGT. The J segment lost 1 base and the V segment lost 6 bases, leaving 2 bases of the junction unmatched. The CDR3 coding sequence is TGTGCCAGCAGGAGACAGGGGAACACTGAAGCTTTCTTT. It codes for CASRRQGNTEAFF.

The rearrangement uses TRBV9 and TRBJ1-1; no clear D gene. The CDR3 totals 13 residues. V was shortened by 0 bases and J by 6 bases, with 9 bases between the two germline ends. Germline CDR1 reads SGDLS; CDR2 reads YYNGEE. CDR3 residues: CASSVEVGSEAFF. As DNA, the CDR3 is TGTGCCAGCAGCGTAGAAGTAGGGTCTGAAGCTTTCTTT.

On this clonotype: Mismatch with germline at one junction end may stem from a read error. The chain is built from TRBV20-1 and TRBJ1-6, with TRBD1 identical over 7 bases. The germline CDR1 and CDR2 sequences are DFQATT and SNEGSKA (reference sequence). CDR3 size: 16 residues. The CDR3 loop is CSSTQGPLSYNSPLHF. For the CDR3, the DNA is TGCAGTTCTACACAGGGGCCCCTCTCCTATAATTCACCCCTCCACTTC.

The J gene is TRBJ2-5, the V gene TRBV20-1, with 9 bases matching TRBD2. The CDR3 spans 17 residues. Germline V lookup: CDR1 DFQATT, CDR2 SNEGSKA (reference sequence). Unmatched junction bases numbered 16, after V lost 6 bases and J lost 2 bases. CDR3 residues: CSATAGGIRDTQETQYF. In DNA form, the CDR3 reads TGCAGTGCAACAGCGGGGGGTATAAGGGATACGCAAGAGACCCAGTACTTC.

CDR3 residues: CASSDGTGFLNTEAFF. The CDR3 nucleotides are TGTGCCAGCAGTGACGGGACAGGGTTTTTGAACACTGAAGCTTTCTTT. The chain recombines TRBV2 with TRBJ1-1; 9 bases match TRBD1. CDR3 length: 16 residues. Per germline, CDR1 SNHLY and CDR2 FYNNEI. J was trimmed by 0 bases and V by 3 bases; bases with no gene match: 5.

V usage is TRBV2 and J usage is TRBJ2-7; D remains unclear. V gave up 7 bases and J gave up 2 bases, with 18 bases separating them. The CDR3 has 15 amino acids. Germline V gene sequence: CDR1 SNHLY, CDR2 FYNNEI. CDR3 DNA: TGTGCCAGCAAGGTCGTGTCCTCCGCCACCTACGAGCAGTACGTC. This codes for CASKVVSSATYEQYV.